This entry lists 5 T cell receptor beta chains sequenced from one sample in a study of shared clonotypes between healthy human individuals. The repertoire was sequenced with immunoSEQ multiplex PCR; TCRdb's copy has only in-frame clones and lacks some. This table holds approximately 530,000 clones, 95% to 97% found once. The source material was naive CD4+ T cells sorted from blood. Subset reported: CD45RA+ positively selected. These receptors were obtained from a woman in her 30s in good health.

This rearrangement joins TRBV28 to TRBJ2-1; no clear D. This CDR3 spans 11 amino acids. The V gene lost 7 bases and the J gene lost 8 bases, with 9 bases spanning the gap. CDR1 MDHEN and CDR2 SYDVKM come from the germline V gene. In DNA, the CDR3 is TGTGCCAGCACATCGATCGATGAGCAGTTCTTC. This codes for CASTSIDEQFF.

The chain carries TRBV5-1 and TRBJ2-4; D is perhaps TRBD1 (5 bases). Germline V CDR1 and CDR2: SGHRS, YFSETQ. V lost 4 bases and J lost 7, with 15 bases in between. The CDR3 is made up of 14 amino acids. CDR3 in amino acids: CASSQGTSGNIQYF. The CDR3 DNA follows: TGCGCCAGCAGCCAGGGTACGTCAGGGAACATTCAGTACTTC.

J is TRBJ1-2 and V is TRBV27; D remains ambiguous. The CDR3 runs to 15 residues. In germline, CDR1 is MNHEY, CDR2 SMNVEV (reference sequence). The ends were cut back, 5 bases at V and 5 bases at J, with 18 bases in the middle. The CDR3: CASSHEGKGFYGYTF. The CDR3 DNA follows: TGTGCCAGCAGTCACGAGGGAAAGGGTTTTTATGGCTACACCTTC.

The chain combines TRBV28 with TRBJ1-5, with 11 positions matching TRBD1. V gave up 2 bases and J gave up 6 bases; unmatched junction bases: 3. Germline CDR1 reads MDHEN; CDR2 reads SYDVKM. The CDR3 is 15 amino acids. For the CDR3, the DNA is TGTGCCAGCAGTTTAGGACAGGGGGCGACTCAGCCCCAGCATTTT. This gives the protein CASSLGQGATQPQHF.

The genes are TRBV7-9 and TRBJ2-2, with D perhaps TRBD2 (6 bases). The CDR3 extends over 16 amino acids. Trimming took 4 bases from V and 1 from J, leaving 13 bases between them. The germline V gene has CDR1 SEHNR and CDR2 FQNEAQ (reference sequence). CDR3 sequence (DNA): TGTGCCAGCAGCTATTTTTCCGGGAGGAACACCGGGGAGCTGTTTTTT. Translation gives CASSYFSGRNTGELFF.